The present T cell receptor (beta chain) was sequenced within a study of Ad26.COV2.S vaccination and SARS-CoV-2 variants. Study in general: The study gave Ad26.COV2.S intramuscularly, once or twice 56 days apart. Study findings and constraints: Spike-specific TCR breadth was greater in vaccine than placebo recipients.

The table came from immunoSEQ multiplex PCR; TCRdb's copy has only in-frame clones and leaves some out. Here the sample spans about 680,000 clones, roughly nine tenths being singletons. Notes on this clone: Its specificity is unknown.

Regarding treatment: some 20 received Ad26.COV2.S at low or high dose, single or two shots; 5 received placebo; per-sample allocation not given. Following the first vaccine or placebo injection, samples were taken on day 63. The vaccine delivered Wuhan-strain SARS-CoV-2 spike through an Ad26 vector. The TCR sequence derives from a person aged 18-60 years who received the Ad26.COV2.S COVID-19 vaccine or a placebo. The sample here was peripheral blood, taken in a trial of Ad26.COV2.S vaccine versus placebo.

CDR3 sequence: CASSYGERVTEAFF. The CDR3 nucleotides read TGTGCCAGCAGTTACGGGGAGAGGGTCACTGAAGCTTTCTTT. J is TRBJ1-1 and V is TRBV6-6; D remains unclear. The CDR3 contains 14 residues. With 2 bases removed from V and 4 bases from J, the gap between germline ends came to 11 bases. Germline-derived CDR1 and CDR2 are MNHNY and SVGAGI (reference sequence).